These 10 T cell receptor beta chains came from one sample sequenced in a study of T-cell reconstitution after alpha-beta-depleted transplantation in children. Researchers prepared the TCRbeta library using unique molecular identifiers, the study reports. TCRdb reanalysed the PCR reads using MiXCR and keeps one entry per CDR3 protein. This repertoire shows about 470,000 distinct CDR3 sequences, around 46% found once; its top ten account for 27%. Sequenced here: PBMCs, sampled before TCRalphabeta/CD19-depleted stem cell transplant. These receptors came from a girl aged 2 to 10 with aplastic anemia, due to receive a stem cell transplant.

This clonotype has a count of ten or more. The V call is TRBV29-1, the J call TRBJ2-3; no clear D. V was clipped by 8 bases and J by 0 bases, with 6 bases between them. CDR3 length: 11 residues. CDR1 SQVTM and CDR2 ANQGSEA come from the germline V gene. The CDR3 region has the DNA TGCAGCACCGATAGCACAGATACGCAGTATTTT. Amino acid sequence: CSTDSTDTQYF.

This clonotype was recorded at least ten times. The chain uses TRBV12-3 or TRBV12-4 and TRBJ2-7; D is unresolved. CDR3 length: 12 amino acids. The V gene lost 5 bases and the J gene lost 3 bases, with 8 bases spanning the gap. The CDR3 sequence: CASSRAGYEQYF. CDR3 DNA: TGTGCCAGCAGTCGGGCTGGCTACGAGCAGTACTTC.

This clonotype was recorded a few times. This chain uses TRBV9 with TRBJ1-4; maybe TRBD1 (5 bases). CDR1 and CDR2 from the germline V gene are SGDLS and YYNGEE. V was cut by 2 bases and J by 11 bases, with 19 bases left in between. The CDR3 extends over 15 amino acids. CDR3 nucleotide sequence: TGTGCCAGCAGCGTCGACCCGACGACAGAAGGTAAACTGTTTTTT. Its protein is CASSVDPTTEGKLFF.

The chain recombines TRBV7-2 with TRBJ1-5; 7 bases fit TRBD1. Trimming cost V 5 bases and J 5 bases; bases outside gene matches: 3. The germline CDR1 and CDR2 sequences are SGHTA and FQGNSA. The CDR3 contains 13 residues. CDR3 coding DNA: TGTGCCAGCAGCGGGGACAGTTATCAGCCCCAGCATTTT. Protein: CASSGDSYQPQHF.

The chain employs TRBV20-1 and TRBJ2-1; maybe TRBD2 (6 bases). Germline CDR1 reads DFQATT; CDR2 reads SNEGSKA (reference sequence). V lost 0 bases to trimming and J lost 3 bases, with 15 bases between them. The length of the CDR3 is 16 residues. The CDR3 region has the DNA TGCAGTGCTAGAGATCTCGGAGGGTCGGGCTACAATGAGCAGTTCTTC. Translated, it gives CSARDLGGSGYNEQFF.

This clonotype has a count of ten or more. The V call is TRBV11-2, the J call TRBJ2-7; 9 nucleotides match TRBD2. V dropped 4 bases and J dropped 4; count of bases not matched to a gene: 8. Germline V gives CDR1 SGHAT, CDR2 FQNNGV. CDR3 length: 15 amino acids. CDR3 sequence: CASSSRSGRLYEQYF. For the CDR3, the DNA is TGTGCCAGCAGCTCACGGAGCGGGAGGTTGTACGAGCAGTACTTC.

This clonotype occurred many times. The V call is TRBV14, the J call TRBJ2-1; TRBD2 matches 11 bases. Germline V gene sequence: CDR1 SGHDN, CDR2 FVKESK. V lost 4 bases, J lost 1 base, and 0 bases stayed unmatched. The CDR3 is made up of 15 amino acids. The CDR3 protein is CASSRLAGSYNEQFF. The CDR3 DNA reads TGTGCCAGCAGCCGACTAGCGGGATCCTACAATGAGCAGTTCTTC.

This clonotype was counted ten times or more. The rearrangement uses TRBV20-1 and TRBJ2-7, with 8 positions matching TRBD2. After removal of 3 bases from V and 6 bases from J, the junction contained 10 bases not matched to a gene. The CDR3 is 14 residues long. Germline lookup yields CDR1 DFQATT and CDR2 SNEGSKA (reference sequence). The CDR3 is CSASAAGTSSEQYF. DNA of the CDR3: TGCAGTGCTAGTGCCGCCGGGACTAGTTCCGAGCAGTACTTC.

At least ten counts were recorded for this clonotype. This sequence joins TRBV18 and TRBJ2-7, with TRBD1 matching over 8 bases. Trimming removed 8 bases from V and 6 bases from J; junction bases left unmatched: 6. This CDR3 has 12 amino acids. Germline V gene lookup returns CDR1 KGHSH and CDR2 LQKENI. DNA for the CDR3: TGTGCCAGCAGTCCGACAGGGGTCGAGCAGTACTTC. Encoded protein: CASSPTGVEQYF.

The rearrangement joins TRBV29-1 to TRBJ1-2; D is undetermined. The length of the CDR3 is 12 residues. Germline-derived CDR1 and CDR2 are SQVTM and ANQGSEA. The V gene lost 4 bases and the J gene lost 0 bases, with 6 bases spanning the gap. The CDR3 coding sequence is TGCAGCGTTGGAAGAGCTAACTATGGCTACACCTTC. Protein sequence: CSVGRANYGYTF.